A few counts support the clone carrying this T cell receptor beta chain. Antigen specificity is unknown. Trimming pared 5 bases from V and 1 base from J, leaving 12 bases between. Germline assignment: CDR1 SGHVS and CDR2 FQNEAQ. This CDR3 is 14 amino acids long. Source material was 2 million unsorted PBMCs, stored at -80 °C in RNAlater. The data are from a study of neurological immune-mediated disorders. The study, taken as a whole, reports: For the multiple sclerosis repertoire cluster, no association with any clinical or MRI feature was found. A possible signature appeared as one related-CDR3 cluster, in which phylogenetic grouping placed the repertoires of 18 of 34 multiple sclerosis patients.

cDNA was made by 5'RACE with 10-nucleotide random UMIs. MiXCR, applied by TCRdb to the 5' RACE reads, yields one record per CDR3 protein. Among roughly 120,000 distinct CDR3 sequences listed, roughly 3.2% were seen once. The TCR originated in a woman aged 25 to 45 with multiple sclerosis. What was sequenced was PBMCs. This chain connects TRBV7-8 to TRBJ2-7; the D is unclear. The CDR3 DNA reads TGTGCCAGCAGCGCAAGACTTACTTCCTACGAGCAGTACTTC. Amino acid sequence: CASSARLTSYEQYF.